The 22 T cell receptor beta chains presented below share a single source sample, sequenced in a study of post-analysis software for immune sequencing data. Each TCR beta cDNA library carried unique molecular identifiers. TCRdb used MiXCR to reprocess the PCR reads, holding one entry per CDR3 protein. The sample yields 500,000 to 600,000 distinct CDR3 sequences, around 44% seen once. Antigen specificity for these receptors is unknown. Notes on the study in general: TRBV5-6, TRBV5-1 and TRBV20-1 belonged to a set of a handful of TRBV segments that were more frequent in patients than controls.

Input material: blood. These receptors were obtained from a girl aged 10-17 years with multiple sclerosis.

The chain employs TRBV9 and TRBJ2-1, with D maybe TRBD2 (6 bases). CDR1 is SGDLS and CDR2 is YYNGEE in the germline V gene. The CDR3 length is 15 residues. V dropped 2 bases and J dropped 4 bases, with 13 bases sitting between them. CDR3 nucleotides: TGTGCCAGCAGCGTGCTAGCGTCGCAATACAATGAGCAGTTCTTC. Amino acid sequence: CASSVLASQYNEQFF.

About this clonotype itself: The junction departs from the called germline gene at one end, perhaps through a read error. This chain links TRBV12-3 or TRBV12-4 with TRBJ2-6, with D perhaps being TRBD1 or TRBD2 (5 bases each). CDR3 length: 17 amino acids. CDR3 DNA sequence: TGTGCCAGCAGCCCATCAGGGATAGGGCGAGGGGCCGACGTCCTGACTTTC. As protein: CASSPSGIGRGADVLTF.

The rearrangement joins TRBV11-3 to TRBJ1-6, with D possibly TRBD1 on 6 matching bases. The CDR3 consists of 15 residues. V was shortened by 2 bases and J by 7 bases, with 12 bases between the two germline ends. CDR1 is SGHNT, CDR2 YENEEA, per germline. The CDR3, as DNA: TGTGCCAGCAGCTTATCAACCAGGGGAAATTCACCCCTCCACTTT. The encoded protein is CASSLSTRGNSPLHF. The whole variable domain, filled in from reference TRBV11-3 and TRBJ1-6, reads EAGVVQSPRYKIIEKKQPVAFWCNPISGHNTLYWYLQNLGQGPELLIRYENEEAVDDSQLPKDRFSAERLKGVDSTLKIQPAELGDSAVYLCASSLSTRGNSPLHFGNGTRLTVT.

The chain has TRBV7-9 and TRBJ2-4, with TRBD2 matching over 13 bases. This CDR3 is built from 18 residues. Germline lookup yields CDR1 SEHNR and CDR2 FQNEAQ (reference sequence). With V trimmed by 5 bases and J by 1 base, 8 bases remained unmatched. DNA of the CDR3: TGTGCCAGCAGCATCCCCGGGACTAGCGGGAAGGCCAAAAACATTCAGTACTTC. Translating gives CASSIPGTSGKAKNIQYF.

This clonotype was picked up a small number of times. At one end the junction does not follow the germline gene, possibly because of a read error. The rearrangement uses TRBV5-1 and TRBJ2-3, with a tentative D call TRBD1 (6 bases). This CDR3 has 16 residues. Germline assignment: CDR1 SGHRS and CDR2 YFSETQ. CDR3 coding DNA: TGCACCAGCAGCTTGGCCGTGAGGGGGAGCACAGATACGCAGTATTTT. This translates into CTSSLAVRGSTDTQYF.

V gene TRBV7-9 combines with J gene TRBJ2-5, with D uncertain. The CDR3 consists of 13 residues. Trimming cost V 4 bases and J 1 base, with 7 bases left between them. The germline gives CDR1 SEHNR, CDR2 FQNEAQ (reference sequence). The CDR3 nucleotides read TGTGCCAGCAGCTATACGTCCCAAGAGACCCAGTACTTC. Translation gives CASSYTSQETQYF.

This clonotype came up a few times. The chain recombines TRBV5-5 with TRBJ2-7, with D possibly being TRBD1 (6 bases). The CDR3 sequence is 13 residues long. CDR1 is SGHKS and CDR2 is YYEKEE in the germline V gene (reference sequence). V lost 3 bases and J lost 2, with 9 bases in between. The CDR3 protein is CASSWGHAYEQYF. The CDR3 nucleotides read TGTGCCAGCAGCTGGGGACATGCCTACGAGCAGTACTTC.

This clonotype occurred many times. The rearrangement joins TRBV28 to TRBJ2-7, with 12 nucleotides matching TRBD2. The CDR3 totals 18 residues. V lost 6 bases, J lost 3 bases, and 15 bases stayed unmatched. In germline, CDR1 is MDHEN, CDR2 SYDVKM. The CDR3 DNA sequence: TGTGCCAGCAGGAGTCACCCACTAGCGGGAGGACTCCGCTACGAGCAGTACTTC. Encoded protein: CASRSHPLAGGLRYEQYF.

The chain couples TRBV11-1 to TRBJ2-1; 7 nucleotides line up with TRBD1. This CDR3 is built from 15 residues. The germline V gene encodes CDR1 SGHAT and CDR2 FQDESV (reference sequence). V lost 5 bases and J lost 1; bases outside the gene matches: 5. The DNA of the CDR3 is TGTGCCAGCAGCCGAGACAGGGTATCCTACAATGAGCAGTTCTTC. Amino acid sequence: CASSRDRVSYNEQFF.

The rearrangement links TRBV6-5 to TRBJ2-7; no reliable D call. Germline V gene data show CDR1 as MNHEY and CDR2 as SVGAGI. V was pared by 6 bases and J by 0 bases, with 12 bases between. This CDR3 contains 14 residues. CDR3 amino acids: CASRYTQSSYEQYF. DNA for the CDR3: TGTGCCAGCAGATACACGCAGAGCTCCTACGAGCAGTACTTC.

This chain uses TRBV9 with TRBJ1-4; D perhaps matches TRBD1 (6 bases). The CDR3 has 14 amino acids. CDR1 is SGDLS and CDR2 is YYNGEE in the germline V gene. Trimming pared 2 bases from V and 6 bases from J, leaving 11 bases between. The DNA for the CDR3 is TGTGCCAGCAGCGTTGCAGGGGACGATGAAAAACTGTTTTTT. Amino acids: CASSVAGDDEKLFF.

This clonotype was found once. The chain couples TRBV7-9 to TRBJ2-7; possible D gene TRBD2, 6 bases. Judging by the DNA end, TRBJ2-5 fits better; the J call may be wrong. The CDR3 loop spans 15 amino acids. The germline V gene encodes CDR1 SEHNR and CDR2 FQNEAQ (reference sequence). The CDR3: CASSPRTTYQETQYF. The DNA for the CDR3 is TGTGCCAGCAGCCCACGGACTACCTACCAAGAGACCCAGTACTTC.

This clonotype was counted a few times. The chain's CDR3 is CASSWGGRGVTEAFF. For the CDR3, the DNA is TGCGCCAGCAGCTGGGGGGGCAGGGGAGTCACTGAAGCTTTCTTT. This sequence joins TRBV5-1 and TRBJ1-1, with TRBD1 as a possible D gene (6 bases). Germline V lookup: CDR1 SGHRS, CDR2 YFSETQ. This CDR3 is 15 amino acids long. V lost 3 bases and J 4 bases, leaving 16 bases between the germline ends.

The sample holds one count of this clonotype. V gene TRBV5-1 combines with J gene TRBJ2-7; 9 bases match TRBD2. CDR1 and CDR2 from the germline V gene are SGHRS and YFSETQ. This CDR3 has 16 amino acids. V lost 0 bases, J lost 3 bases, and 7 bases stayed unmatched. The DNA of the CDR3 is TGCGCCAGCAGCTTGGGATGGACTAGCGAGTTCTACGAGCAGTACTTC. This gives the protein CASSLGWTSEFYEQYF.

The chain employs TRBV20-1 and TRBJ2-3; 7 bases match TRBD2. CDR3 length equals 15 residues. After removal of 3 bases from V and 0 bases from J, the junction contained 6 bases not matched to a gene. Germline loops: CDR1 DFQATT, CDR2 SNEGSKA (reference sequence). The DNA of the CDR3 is TGCAGTGCTAGCGGGGGGTCCACTAGCACAGATACGCAGTATTTT. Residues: CSASGGSTSTDTQYF.

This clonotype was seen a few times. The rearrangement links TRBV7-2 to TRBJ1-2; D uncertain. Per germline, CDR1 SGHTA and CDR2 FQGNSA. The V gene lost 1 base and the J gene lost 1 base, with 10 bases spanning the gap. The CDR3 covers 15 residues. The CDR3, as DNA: TGTGCCAGCAGCTTAGTCTCGGCAGATAACTATGGCTACACCTTC. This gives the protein CASSLVSADNYGYTF.

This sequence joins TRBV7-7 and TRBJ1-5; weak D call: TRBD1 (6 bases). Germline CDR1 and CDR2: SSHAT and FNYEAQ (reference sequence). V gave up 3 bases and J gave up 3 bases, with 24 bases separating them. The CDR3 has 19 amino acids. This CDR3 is CASSFTAVEQGCLNQPQHF. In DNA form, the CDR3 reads TGTGCCAGCAGCTTCACCGCGGTGGAACAGGGCTGTCTCAATCAGCCCCAGCATTTT.

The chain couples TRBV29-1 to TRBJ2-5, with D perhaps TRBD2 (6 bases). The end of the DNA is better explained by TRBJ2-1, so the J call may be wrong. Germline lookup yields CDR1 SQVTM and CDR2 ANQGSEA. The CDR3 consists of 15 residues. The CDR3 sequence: CSVSDPGGWQETQFF. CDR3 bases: TGCAGCGTTTCGGACCCCGGGGGTTGGCAAGAGACCCAGTTCTTC.

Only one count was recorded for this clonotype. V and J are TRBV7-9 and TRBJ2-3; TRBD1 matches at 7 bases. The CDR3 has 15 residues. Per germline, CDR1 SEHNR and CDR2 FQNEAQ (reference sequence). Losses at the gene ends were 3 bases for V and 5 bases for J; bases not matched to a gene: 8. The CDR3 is CASSLIAGGIDTQYF. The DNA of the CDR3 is TGTGCCAGCAGCTTGATCGCAGGGGGAATAGATACGCAGTATTTT. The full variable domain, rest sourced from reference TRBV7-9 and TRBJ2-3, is DTGVSQNPRHKITKRGQNVTFRCDPISEHNRLYWYRQTLGQGPEFLTYFQNEAQLEKSRLLSDRFSAERPKGSFSTLEIQRTEQGDSAMYLCASSLIAGGIDTQYFGPGTRLTVL.

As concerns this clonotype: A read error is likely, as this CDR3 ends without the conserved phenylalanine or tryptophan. The CDR3 sequence is CASSPPGSAPKERDLDTQYC. The CDR3 region has the DNA TGTGCCAGCAGTCCCCCAGGGAGCGCCCCAAAGGAACGAGATTTAGATACGCAGTATTGT. The chain joins TRBV12-3 or TRBV12-4 to TRBJ2-3; the D gene could be TRBD1 or TRBD2 (5 bases each). V lost 5 bases and J 5 bases, leaving 32 bases between the germline ends. CDR3 length: 20 amino acids.

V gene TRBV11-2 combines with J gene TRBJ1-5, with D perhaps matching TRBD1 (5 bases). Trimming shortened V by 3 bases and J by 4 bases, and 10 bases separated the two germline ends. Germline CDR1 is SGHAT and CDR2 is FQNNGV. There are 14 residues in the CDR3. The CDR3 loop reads CASSFWDGNQPQHF. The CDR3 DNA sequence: TGTGCCAGCAGCTTCTGGGACGGTAATCAGCCCCAGCATTTT.

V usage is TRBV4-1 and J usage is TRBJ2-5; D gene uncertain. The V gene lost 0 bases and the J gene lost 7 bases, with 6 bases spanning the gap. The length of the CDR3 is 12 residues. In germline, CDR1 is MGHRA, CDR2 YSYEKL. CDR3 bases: TGCGCCAGCAGCCAAGAAGTGGGGACCCAGTACTTC. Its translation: CASSQEVGTQYF.